This TCR beta chain was captured in a study of identifying expanded T cells in peripheral blood. Findings and limits, study-wide: Two-week clone count variance significantly increased as total template count grew. Differentially abundant clones: around 1.2 between replicates, 15 to 17 at roughly 2 weeks, less than 20 at four.

Some clones are missing from TCRdb's copy, which holds only in-frame ones; the method was immunoSEQ multiplex PCR. The sample records 51,000 or so clones, approximately 80% being singletons. As for this clone: Its antigen is unidentified.

During the collection period, no donor immune events like infections were recorded. Germline-derived CDR1 and CDR2 are MNHNY and SVGAGI (reference sequence). There are 16 residues in the CDR3. Germline trimming cut 5 bases from V and 5 bases from J; bases unmatched to any gene: 11. The TCR was taken from a person aged 18 to 75 in good health. Input material: blood. The genes are TRBV6-6 and TRBJ2-1; 8 nucleotides match TRBD2. The CDR3 sequence: CASSRQGAGENNEQFF. CDR3 bases: TGTGCCAGCAGTCGGCAGGGAGCGGGGGAAAACAATGAGCAGTTCTTC.